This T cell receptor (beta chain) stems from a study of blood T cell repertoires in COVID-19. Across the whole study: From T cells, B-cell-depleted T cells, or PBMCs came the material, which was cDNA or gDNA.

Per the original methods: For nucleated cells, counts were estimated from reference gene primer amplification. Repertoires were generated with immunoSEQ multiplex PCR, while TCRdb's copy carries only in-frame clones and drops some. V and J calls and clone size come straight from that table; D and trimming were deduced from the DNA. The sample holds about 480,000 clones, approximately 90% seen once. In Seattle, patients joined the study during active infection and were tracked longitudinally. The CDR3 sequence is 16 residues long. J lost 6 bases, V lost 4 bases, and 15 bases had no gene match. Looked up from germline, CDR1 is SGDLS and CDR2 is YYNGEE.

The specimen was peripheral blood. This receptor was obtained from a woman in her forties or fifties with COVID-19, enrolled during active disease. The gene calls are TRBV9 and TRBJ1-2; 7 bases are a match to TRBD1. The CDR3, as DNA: TGTGCCAGCAGCATCCGTAGAGGGGGCCGTCACGATGGCTACACCTTC. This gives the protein CASSIRRGGRHDGYTF.